This T cell receptor beta chain was sequenced for a study of blood T cell repertoires in COVID-19. For the study at large: Nucleic acid was either cDNA or gDNA, and it came from T cells, B-cell-depleted T cells, or PBMCs.

Per the original methods: Reference gene primer amplification gave estimated nucleated cell counts. Only in-frame clones appear in the TCRdb table, and some are missing; sequencing was by immunoSEQ multiplex PCR. From that table come the V and J calls and clone size; the DNA was used to work out D and trimming. The repertoire holds 95,000 to 110,000 clones, with about 90% as singletons. The CDR3 contains 17 residues. CDR1 and CDR2 (germline): SGHTA, FQGNSA. Trimming removed 3 bases at V and 3 bases at J, with 15 bases between. This chain connects TRBV7-2 to TRBJ2-6, with D maybe TRBD2 (7 bases). The receptor comes from a human donor in a cohort sampled during active COVID-19. The sequenced material came from peripheral blood. Here the CDR3 reads CASSLGGGFFGANVLTF. The CDR3 DNA reads as TGTGCCAGCAGCTTGGGAGGGGGATTTTTTGGGGCCAACGTCCTGACTTTC.